There are a few counts of the clone carrying this T cell receptor (beta chain). The repertoire was sequenced with immunoSEQ multiplex PCR; TCRdb's copy has only in-frame clones and lacks some. Of about 170,000 clones in the sample, approximately 87% are singletons; the top ten hold 10% to 11%. This sample was taken from a study of blood T cell repertoires in COVID-19. Study summary: Researchers got acute and convalescent COVID-19 samples from the United States, Italy and Spain.

Germline CDR1 SGDLS, CDR2 YYNGEE. The CDR3 spans 21 residues. V was clipped by 0 bases and J by 11 bases, with 35 bases between them. The V gene is TRBV9, the J gene TRBJ1-4; a weak D match, TRBD1 (5 bases). The sequence came from a woman in her sixties with COVID-19, enrolled during active disease. Sample: peripheral blood. The chain's CDR3 is CASSVAGGESPRASLTQKLFF. The CDR3 region has the DNA TGTGCCAGCAGCGTAGCGGGGGGGGAGAGTCCCCGTGCGAGTCTTACCCAGAAACTGTTTTTT.